This TCR beta chain was observed in a study of human versus mouse CDR3 diversity and MHC coevolution (TCRdb year 2017). About the full investigation: According to reports, the immunoSEQ assay can detect one in 200,000 T cells and keeps multiplex PCR amplification bias to a minimum. Across mouse and human samples, each sample had between 0.6 x 10^7 and 1.6 x 10^7 valid reads. Human naive CD4 T cell repertoires served as a reference for TCR selection on multiple MHC II alleles, compared against human-TCR-locus transgenic mice with single MHC II. The human cohort comprised three healthy volunteer blood donors, one aged 30 to 40, one aged 40 to 50 and one aged 60 to 70 at collection. What the work shows at the level of the full study, not this receptor alone: On average, more CDR3 deletions and insertions were observed in humans than in mice, indicating greater exonuclease and TdT activity. The lowest clonal inequality scores among all compared groups were observed in most of the three human donors. Because human T cells were selected on roughly 6 MHC II alleles, repertoire diversity in humans and mice was not considered directly comparable. According to iCHAO1 estimates, humans had the largest TCR beta repertoire, roughly 1.5 million clonotypes, which was attributed likely to selection by multiple MHC II molecules.

Of note for this clone: The antigen it recognizes is unknown. No much larger clone exists at a distance of one base, and base qualities are not known.

The QIAGEN blood and tissue kit was used to extract genomic DNA from sorted cells, and the DNA was quantified on a NanoDrop 1000. Deep sequencing and quantification of TCR alpha and beta chains were performed on the immunoSEQ platform by multiplex PCR of genomic DNA. The study's processing was this. TCR sequences were annotated using IMGT gene and region definitions. As a stand-in for the preselection repertoire, out-of-frame rearrangements were used and set against in-frame clonotypes. To estimate repertoire size, the study used the iCHAO1 estimator that comes with the immunoSEQ platform. Clonal inequality was measured with a Gini index on in-frame amino acid clonotypes, based on the Lorenz curve. The intersect function of the R package tcR was used to count shared clonotypes, and the Jaccard index was used to score similarity. Frequencies of V, J and V-J usage were subjected to principal component analysis with the R prcomp function, without normalization. The source is immuneACCESS, and TCRdb retained only in-frame sequences with V and J called. Part of the clones is not carried over; for the studies checked, unresolved V genes explain less than half of this, and the remainder is unexplained. V and J calls and clone size are as listed in that table; D and trimming were resolved from the DNA. The sample table records some 80,000 clones; about 90% of these occur just once. The top ten hold roughly 0.15% of the sample.

Fluorescence-activated cell sorting was used to isolate naive CD4 T cells, defined as CD45RO-negative and CD62L-positive, from PBMCs. Around 50 ml of fresh peripheral blood was drawn per donor, and PBMCs were isolated by Ficoll density centrifugation. Cell sorting was carried out on a FACSAria III instrument, and a purity above 90% was achieved for all samples. The TCR was taken from a person aged 30 to 69 in good health. The sequenced material came from naive CD4+ T cells from blood. The cell subset or site label of this sample denotes: CD45RO-negative CD62L-positive naive CD4 T cells.

The nucleotide sequence reads TGTGCCAGCAGTCCGACTCGACAGTATGGCTACACCTTC. The resulting protein is CASSPTRQYGYTF. Recombination joined TRBV6-5 with TRBJ1-2, with a weak D call of TRBD1 (5 bases match). Its CDR3 holds 13 amino acids, cysteine through phenylalanine. Only the CDR3 region is kept as DNA, spanning 39 bases read in frame from base 1. CDR1 and CDR2 are drawn from the germline V gene: MNHEY, SVGAGI. V and J are truncated by 5 bases and 5 bases respectively, leaving an intervening sequence of 12 bases.